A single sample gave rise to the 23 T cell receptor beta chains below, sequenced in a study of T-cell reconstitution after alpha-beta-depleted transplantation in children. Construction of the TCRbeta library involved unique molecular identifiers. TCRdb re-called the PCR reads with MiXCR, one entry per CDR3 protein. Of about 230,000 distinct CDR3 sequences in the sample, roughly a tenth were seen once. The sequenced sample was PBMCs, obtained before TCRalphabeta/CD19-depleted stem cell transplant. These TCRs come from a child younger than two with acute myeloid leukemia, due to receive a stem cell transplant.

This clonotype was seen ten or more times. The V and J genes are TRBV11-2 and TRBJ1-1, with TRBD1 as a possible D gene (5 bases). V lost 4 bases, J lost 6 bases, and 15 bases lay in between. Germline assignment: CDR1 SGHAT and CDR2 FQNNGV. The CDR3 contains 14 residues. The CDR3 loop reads CASSSDTRRAEAFF. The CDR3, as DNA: TGTGCCAGCAGCTCGGACACCCGGAGGGCTGAAGCTTTCTTT.

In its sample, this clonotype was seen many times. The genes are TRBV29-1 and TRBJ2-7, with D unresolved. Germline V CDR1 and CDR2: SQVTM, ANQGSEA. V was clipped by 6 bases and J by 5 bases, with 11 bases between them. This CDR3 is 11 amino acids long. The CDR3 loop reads CSVSTLDEQYF. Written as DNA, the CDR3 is TGCAGCGTCAGCACTTTGGACGAGCAGTACTTC.

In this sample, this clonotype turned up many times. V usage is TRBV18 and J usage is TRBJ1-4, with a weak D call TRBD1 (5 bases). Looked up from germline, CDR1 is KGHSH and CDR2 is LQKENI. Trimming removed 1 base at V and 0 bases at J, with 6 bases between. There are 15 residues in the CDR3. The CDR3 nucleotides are TGTGCCAGCTCACCACGGGGGACAACTAATGAAAAACTGTTTTTT. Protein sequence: CASSPRGTTNEKLFF.

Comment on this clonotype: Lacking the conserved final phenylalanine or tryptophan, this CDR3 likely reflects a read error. The CDR3 bases are TGCAGTGCCGGACTAGGGAACACCGGGGAGCTGTTTTAT. The encoded protein is CSAGLGNTGELFY. J is TRBJ2-2 and V is TRBV20-1, with TRBD2 identical over 7 bases. Germline V lookup: CDR1 DFQATT, CDR2 SNEGSKA (reference sequence). The J segment lost 1 base and the V segment lost 6 bases, leaving 2 bases of the junction unmatched. This CDR3 contains 13 residues.

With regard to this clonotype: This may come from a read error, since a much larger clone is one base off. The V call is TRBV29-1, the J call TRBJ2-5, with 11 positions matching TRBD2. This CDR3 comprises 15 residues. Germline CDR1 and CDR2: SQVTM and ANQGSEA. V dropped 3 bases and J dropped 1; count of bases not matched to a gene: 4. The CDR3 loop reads CSVDTGLAVQETQYF. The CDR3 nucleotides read TGCAGCGTTGACACGGGACTAGCGGTCCAAGAGACCCAGTACTTC.

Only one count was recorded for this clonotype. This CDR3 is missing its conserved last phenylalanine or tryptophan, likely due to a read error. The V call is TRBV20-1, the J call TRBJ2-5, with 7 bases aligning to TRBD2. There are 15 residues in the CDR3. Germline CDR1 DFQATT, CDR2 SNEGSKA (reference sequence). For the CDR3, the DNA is TGCAGTACTAGAGATCCGGCGGGGGTCGGGGAGACCCAGTACCTC. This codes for CSTRDPAGVGETQYL.

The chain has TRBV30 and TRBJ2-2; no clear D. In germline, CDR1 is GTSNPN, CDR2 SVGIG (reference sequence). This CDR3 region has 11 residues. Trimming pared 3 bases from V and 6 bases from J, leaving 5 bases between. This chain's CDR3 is CAWSFAGELFF. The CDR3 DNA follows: TGTGCCTGGAGCTTCGCCGGGGAGCTGTTTTTT.

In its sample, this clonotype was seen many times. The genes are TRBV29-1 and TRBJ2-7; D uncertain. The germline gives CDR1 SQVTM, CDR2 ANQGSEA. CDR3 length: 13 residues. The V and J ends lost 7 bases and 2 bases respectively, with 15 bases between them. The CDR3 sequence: CSASRTLTYEQYF. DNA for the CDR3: TGCAGCGCGTCCCGGACGCTTACCTACGAGCAGTACTTC.

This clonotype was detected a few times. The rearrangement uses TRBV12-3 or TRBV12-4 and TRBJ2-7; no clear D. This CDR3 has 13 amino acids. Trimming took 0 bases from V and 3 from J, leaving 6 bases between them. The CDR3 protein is CASSLATHYEQYF. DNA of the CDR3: TGTGCCAGCAGTTTAGCCACCCACTACGAGCAGTACTTC.

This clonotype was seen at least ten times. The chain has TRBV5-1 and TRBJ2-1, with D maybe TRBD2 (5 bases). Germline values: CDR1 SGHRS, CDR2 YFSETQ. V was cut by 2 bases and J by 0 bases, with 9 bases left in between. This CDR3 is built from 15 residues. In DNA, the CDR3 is TGCGCCAGCAGCTTAGCGGATTACTCCTACAATGAGCAGTTCTTC. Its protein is CASSLADYSYNEQFF.

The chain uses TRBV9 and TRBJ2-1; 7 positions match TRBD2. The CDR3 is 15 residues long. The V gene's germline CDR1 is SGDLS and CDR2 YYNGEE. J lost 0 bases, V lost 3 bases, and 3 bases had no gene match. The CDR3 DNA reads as TGTGCCAGCAGCGCCGGGAGGTTCTCCTACAATGAGCAGTTCTTC. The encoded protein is CASSAGRFSYNEQFF.

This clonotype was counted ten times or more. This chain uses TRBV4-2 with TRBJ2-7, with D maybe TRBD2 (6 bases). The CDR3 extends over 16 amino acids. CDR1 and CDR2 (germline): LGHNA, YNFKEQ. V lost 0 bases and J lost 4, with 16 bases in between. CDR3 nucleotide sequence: TGTGCCAGCAGCCAAGATGGTGGGACTCGCGCTTACGAGCAGTACTTC. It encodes CASSQDGGTRAYEQYF.

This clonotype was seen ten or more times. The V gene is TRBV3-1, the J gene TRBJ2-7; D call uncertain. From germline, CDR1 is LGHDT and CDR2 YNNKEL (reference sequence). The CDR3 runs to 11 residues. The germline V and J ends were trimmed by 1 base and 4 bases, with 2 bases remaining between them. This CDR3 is CASSQGYEQYF. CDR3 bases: TGTGCCAGCAGCCAAGGGTACGAGCAGTACTTC.

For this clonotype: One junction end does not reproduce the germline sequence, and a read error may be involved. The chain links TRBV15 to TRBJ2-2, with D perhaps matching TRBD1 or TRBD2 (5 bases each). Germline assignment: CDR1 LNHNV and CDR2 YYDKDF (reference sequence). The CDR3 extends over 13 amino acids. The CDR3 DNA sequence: TGTGCCACCAGCGTCAGACAGTTCAGGGAGATGTTTTTT. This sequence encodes CATSVRQFREMFF.

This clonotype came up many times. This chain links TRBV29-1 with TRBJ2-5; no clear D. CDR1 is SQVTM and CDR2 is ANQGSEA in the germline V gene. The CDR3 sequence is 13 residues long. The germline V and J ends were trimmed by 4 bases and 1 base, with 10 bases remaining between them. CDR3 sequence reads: CSVAGGLQETQYF. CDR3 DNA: TGCAGCGTTGCCGGCGGCCTCCAAGAGACCCAGTACTTC.

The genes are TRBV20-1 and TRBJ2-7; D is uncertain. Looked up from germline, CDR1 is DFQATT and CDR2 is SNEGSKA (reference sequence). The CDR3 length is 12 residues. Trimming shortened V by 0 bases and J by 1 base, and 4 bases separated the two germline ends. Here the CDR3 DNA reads TGCAGTGCTAGAGATGAGTCCTACGAGCAGTACTTC. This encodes CSARDESYEQYF.

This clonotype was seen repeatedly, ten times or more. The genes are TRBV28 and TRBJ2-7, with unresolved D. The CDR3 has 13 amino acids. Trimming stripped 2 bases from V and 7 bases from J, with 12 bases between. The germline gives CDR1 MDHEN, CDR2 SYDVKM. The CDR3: CASSLGRTREQYF. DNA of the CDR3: TGTGCCAGCAGTTTAGGCAGGACCCGAGAGCAGTACTTC.

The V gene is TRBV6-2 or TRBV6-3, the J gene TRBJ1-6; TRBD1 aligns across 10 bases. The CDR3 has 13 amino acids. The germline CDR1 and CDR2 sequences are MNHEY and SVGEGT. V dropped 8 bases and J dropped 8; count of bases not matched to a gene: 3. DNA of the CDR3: TGTGCCAGCCGGGACAGGGGTGATTCACCCCTCCACTTT. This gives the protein CASRDRGDSPLHF.

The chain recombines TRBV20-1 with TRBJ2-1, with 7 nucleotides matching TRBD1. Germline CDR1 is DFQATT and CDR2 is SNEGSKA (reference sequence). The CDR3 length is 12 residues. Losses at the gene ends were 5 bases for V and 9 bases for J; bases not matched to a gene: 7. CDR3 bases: TGCAGTGCTCCGAGACAGGGTAGTGAGCAGTTCTTC. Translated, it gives CSAPRQGSEQFF.

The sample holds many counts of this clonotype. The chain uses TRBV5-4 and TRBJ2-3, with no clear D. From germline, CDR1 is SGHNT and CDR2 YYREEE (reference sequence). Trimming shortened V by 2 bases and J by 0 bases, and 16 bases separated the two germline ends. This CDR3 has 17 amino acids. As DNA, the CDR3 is TGTGCCAGCAGCTTTGGAACTCGGGTTCCTAGCACAGATACGCAGTATTTT. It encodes CASSFGTRVPSTDTQYF.

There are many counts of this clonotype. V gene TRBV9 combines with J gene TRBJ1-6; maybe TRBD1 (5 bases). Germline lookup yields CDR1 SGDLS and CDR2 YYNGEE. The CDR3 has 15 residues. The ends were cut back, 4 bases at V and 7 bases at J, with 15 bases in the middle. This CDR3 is CASSPHGGANSPLHF. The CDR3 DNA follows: TGTGCCAGCAGCCCCCATGGTGGGGCGAATTCACCCCTCCACTTT.

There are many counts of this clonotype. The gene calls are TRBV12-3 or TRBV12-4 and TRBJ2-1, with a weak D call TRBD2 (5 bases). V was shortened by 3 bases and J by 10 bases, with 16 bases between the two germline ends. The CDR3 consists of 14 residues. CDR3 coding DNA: TGTGCCAGCAGTTTCCAACTAGGATCAGAGGAGCAGTTCTTC. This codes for CASSFQLGSEEQFF.

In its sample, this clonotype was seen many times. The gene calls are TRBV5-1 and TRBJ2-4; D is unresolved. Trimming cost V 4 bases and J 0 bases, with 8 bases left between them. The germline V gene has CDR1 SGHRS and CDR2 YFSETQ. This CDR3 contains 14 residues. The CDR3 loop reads CASSLIPAKNIQYF. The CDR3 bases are TGCGCCAGCAGCCTAATTCCAGCCAAAAACATTCAGTACTTC.